Sequencing of this T cell receptor beta chain was carried out in a study of blood T cell repertoires in COVID-19. Per the study methods: Amplification of reference gene primers provided the estimated nucleated cell counts. The table came from immunoSEQ multiplex PCR; TCRdb's copy has only in-frame clones and leaves some out. V, J and clone size reflect that table, while D and trimming were determined from the DNA. The sample records approximately 300,000 clones, about nine tenths being singletons. The germline V gene encodes CDR1 SGHRS and CDR2 YFSETQ. The CDR3 covers 14 residues. V lost 0 bases to trimming and J lost 4 bases; unmatched junction nucleotides: 2.

The chain links TRBV5-1 to TRBJ1-2, with 8 bases fitting TRBD1. The clonotype comes from a man between 45 and 60 years old with active or convalescent COVID-19. Sequenced sample: peripheral blood. The CDR3 loop reads CASSLDGQGYGYTF. DNA for the CDR3: TGCGCCAGCAGCTTGGACGGACAGGGCTATGGCTACACCTTC. The whole variable domain, filled in from reference TRBV5-1 and TRBJ1-2, reads KAGVTQTPRYLIKTRGQQVTLSCSPISGHRSVSWYQQTPGQGLQFLFEYFSETQRNKGNFPGRFSGRQFSNSRSEMNVSTLELGDSALYLCASSLDGQGYGYTFGSGTRLTVV.